This T cell receptor beta chain was obtained from a study of somatic mutations in cytotoxic T cells in rheumatoid arthritis. The V end lost 1 base, the J end lost 2 bases, and 8 bases lay between the germline ends. This CDR3 is built from 15 residues. The germline gives CDR1 MDHEN, CDR2 SYDVKM. Libraries were prepared by immunoSEQ multiplex PCR; TCRdb keeps only in-frame clonotypes and omits some of them. The sample shows 12,000 to 15,000 clones, about four fifths of them seen only once. The chain employs TRBV28 and TRBJ2-2, with D tentatively TRBD2 (6 bases). Input material: CD8+ T cells sorted from blood. This receptor was taken from an adult with rheumatoid arthritis. The CDR3 is CASSLFSGNTGELFF. CDR3 sequence (DNA): TGTGCCAGCAGTTTATTTAGCGGAAACACCGGGGAGCTGTTTTTT. The full variable domain, rest sourced from reference TRBV28 and TRBJ2-2, is DVKVTQSSRYLVKRTGEKVFLECVQDMDHENMFWYRQDPGLGLRLIYFSYDVKMKEKGDIPEGYSVSREKKERFSLILESASTNQTSMYLCASSLFSGNTGELFFGEGSRLTVL.